Below are 2 T cell receptor beta chains sequenced from a single sample in a study of radiotherapy plus CTLA-4 blockade in lung cancer. Generated by immunoSEQ multiplex PCR, the TCRdb table keeps only in-frame clones and is missing some. This sample carries around 56,000 clones, roughly four fifths of them seen once, and the ten largest clones take roughly 15%. The sequencing here drew on peripheral blood, taken from a patient treated with radiotherapy plus ipilimumab. These receptor sequences come from a human donor with non-small cell lung cancer who had a complete response to radiotherapy plus ipilimumab.

The rearrangement links TRBV6-6 to TRBJ1-4; possible D gene TRBD1, 5 bases. The CDR3 contains 16 residues. Per germline, CDR1 MNHNY and CDR2 SVGAGI (reference sequence). V was cut by 0 bases and J by 8 bases, with 16 bases left in between. The CDR3 nucleotides read TGTGCCAGCAGTTACTCGACGACTCCAAAGGGGGAAAAACTGTTTTTT. Translating gives CASSYSTTPKGEKLFF.

V usage is TRBV14 and J usage is TRBJ1-2, with D maybe TRBD1 (6 bases). This CDR3 region has 17 residues. The germline V and J ends were trimmed by 4 bases and 0 bases, with 18 bases remaining between them. Germline CDR1 is SGHDN and CDR2 is FVKESK. CDR3 bases: TGTGCCAGCAGCCTCTACAAAGGACAGCAAGCTAACTATGGCTACACCTTC. Its translation: CASSLYKGQQANYGYTF.